What follows is one T cell receptor (beta chain) and its context. This sample stems from a study of blood T cells in healthy people across ages. PCR was performed a second time for roughly 7 to 11 cycles using a sample-barcoded 5' primer and a J-beta primer mix. Each CDR3 protein is one row after TCRdb ran MiXCR on the 5' RACE reads. The repertoire includes 250,000 to 300,000 distinct CDR3 sequences, 25% to 30% of them detected once, and approximately 28% sits in the top ten. The CDR3 spans 15 residues. Germline V CDR1 and CDR2: SQVTM, ANQGSEA. V trimming: 8 bases; J trimming: 5 bases; junction bases outside the gene matches: 11.

The rearrangement uses TRBV29-1 and TRBJ2-1; TRBD2 aligns across 11 bases. Sequences were obtained from blood. This sequence originates from a woman in her seventies in good health. DNA for the CDR3: TGCAGCATACGACCCACTAGCGGGAGAAACAATGAGCAGTTCTTC. As protein: CSIRPTSGRNNEQFF.